This is a list of T cell receptor beta chains from one sample in a study of blood T cell repertoires in COVID-19. This table comes from immunoSEQ multiplex PCR, and its TCRdb copy is limited to in-frame clones, with some not included. The sample includes more than 85,000 clones, more than 65% of them seen just once. Source material: peripheral blood. Receptor source: a woman older than 75 with acute or convalescent COVID-19. The CDR3 runs from the conserved cysteine through the conserved F or W. A D gene is named only where the DNA matches it firmly. For some rows the clone size is stated as once, few or many, or as a class when expanded; others skip it.

TRBV7-8	TRBD1	TRBJ1-2	NA	CASSFGQGNGYTF	TGTGCCAGCAGCTTTGGACAGGGAAATGGCTACACCTTC
TRBV4-1	TRBD1	TRBJ1-4	NA	CASSQGAGGSEKLFF	TGCGCCAGCAGCCAAGGTGCAGGGGGCAGTGAAAAACTGTTTTTT
TRBV12-3/TRBV12-4	NA	TRBJ1-2	NA	CASSLGPNYGYTF	TGTGCCAGCAGTTTAGGGCCGAATTATGGCTACACCTTC
TRBV10-3	NA	TRBJ1-5	NA	CAISLGGQHSNQPQHF	TGTGCCATCAGCTTGGGGGGGCAGCATAGCAATCAGCCCCAGCATTTT
TRBV5-1	NA	TRBJ2-3	NA	CASSIADTQYF	TGCGCCAGCTCTATCGCAGATACGCAGTATTTT
TRBV5-1	TRBD2	TRBJ2-5	many	CASSLGSGGRQETQYF	TGCGCCAGCAGCTTGGGTAGCGGGGGCCGTCAAGAGACCCAGTACTTC
TRBV7-9	NA	TRBJ2-3	NA	CASSHGRDTQYF	TGTGCCAGCAGCCATGGCAGGGATACGCAGTATTTT
TRBV6-5	TRBD1	TRBJ1-4	NA	CASGEQGFEKLFF	TGTGCCAGCGGGGAACAGGGGTTTGAAAAACTGTTTTTT
TRBV11-3	TRBD1	TRBJ1-3	NA	CASSTRTGSGNTIYF	TGTGCCAGCAGCACAAGGACAGGCTCTGGAAACACCATATATTTT
TRBV6-1	NA	TRBJ2-3	NA	CASSEASFTDTQYF	TGTGCCAGCAGTGAGGCTAGCTTCACAGATACGCAGTATTTT
TRBV10-3	TRBD1	TRBJ1-4	NA	CAISPRQGVEKLFF	TGTGCCATCAGTCCCAGACAGGGCGTTGAAAAACTGTTTTTT
TRBV7-2	NA	TRBJ1-5	NA	CASSPRQGNQPQHF	TGTGCCAGCAGCCCCCGACAGGGCAATCAGCCCCAGCATTTT